The clone carrying this T cell receptor beta chain has a single count. Its cognate antigen is unknown. The data were taken from a study of cytomegalovirus exposure and HLA in healthy donors. Profiling relied on immunoSEQ multiplex PCR, and the TCRdb table lists in-frame clones only, not all of them. This table holds about 120,000 clones, roughly 88% found once. The CDR3 has 13 residues. V lost 2 bases, J lost 2 bases, and 6 bases lay in between. Germline values: CDR1 KGHSH, CDR2 LQKENI. General study points: Across donors, most TCRs were seen rarely, yet some public ones were widespread.

The donors belonged to the roughly 130-subject validation cohort, separate from the approximately 670-subject first cohort. This TCR was recovered from a man aged 18 to 29 in good health and CMV-seronegative. Material: PBMCs. The V call is TRBV18, the J call TRBJ1-2; perhaps TRBD1 as D (5 bases). In DNA, the CDR3 is TGTGCCAGCTCACCATACAGGAACTATGGCTACACCTTC. It yields the protein CASSPYRNYGYTF.